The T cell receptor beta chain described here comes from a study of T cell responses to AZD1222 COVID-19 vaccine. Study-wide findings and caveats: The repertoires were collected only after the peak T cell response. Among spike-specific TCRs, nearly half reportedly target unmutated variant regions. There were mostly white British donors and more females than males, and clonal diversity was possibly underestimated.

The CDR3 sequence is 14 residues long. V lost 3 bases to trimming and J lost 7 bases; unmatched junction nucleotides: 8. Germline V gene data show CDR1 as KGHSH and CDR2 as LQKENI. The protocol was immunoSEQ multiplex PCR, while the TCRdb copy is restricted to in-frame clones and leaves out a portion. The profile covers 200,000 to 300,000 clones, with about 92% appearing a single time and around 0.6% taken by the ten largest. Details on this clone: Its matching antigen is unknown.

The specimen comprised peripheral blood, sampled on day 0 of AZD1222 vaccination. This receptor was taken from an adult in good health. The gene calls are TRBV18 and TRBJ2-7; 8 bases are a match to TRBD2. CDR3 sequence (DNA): TGTGCCAGCTCACCGCGGGAGGTTCCCGGGGAGCAGTACTTC. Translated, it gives CASSPREVPGEQYF.